This TCR beta chain stems from a study of graft-versus-host responses after intestinal transplantation. In the study overall: Multivisceral, liver-intestinal, or isolated intestinal grafts were transplanted into recipients. All of the recipients had induction that used anti-thymocyte globulin, then tacrolimus and steroids for approximately 3 years. Study results and limitations: Early declines in HvG clones that occurred post-transplant were associated with peak circulating GvH clone levels. Some GvH clones were seen earlier in gut or blood, suggesting intestinal origin.

As concerns this clone: Its antigen is still unknown.

Measured with immunoSEQ multiplex PCR; TCRdb has only the in-frame clones, and not every one. The sample lists tens of thousands of clones, 91% seen once, with around 0.5% in the top ten. The source material was unstimulated CD8+ T cells sorted from spleen or lymph node cells, sampled before intestinal transplant. This TCR came from a human donor who received an intestinal transplant.

The DNA of the CDR3 is TGTGCCAGCAGTTTACTTCGGGGGGAGACCCAGTACTTC. Amino acids: CASSLLRGETQYF. The chain carries TRBV27 and TRBJ2-5; perhaps TRBD2 as D (6 bases). CDR1 is MNHEY, CDR2 SMNVEV, per germline (reference sequence). The V end lost 2 bases, the J end lost 5 bases, and 9 bases lay between the germline ends. CDR3 length: 13 residues.